The 19 T cell receptor beta chains listed next were all sequenced from one sample in a study of blood T cell repertoires in COVID-19 (dated by TCRdb to the early 2020s). Library preparation was by the immunoSEQ multiplex PCR assay. TCRdb provides this immuneACCESS table in a form limited to in-frame rearrangements. Some clones are lacking; in checked studies, under half of them reflect an unresolved V gene, and why the rest are absent is not known. Recorded for this sample are approximately 100,000 clones; 70% to 90% of them occurred a single time. Of the sample, roughly 10% is held by the ten largest clones. Sequenced: peripheral blood. All receptors derive from a woman between 25 and 40 years old with acute or convalescent COVID-19.

V gene TRBV19 combines with J gene TRBJ2-3, with 10 bases fitting TRBD1. CDR3 length equals 17 residues. The germline gives CDR1 LNHDA, CDR2 SQIVND (reference sequence). V lost 1 base to trimming and J lost 2 bases; unmatched junction nucleotides: 6. CDR3 nucleotide sequence: TGTGCCAGTAGTATAGGGAGGACAGGGGGGATCACAGATACGCAGTATTTT. Its translation is CASSIGRTGGITDTQYF.

This clone turned up a few times. This chain joins TRBV19 and TRBJ1-6, with TRBD1 matching 8 bases. The CDR3 is made up of 18 amino acids. V was pared by 3 bases and J by 9 bases, with 16 bases of the junction left unmatched. CDR1 LNHDA and CDR2 SQIVND come from the germline V gene (reference sequence). The CDR3 sequence: CASSIPTWRTGLGSPLHF. In DNA, the CDR3 is TGTGCCAGTAGTATTCCGACCTGGCGGACAGGGTTGGGTTCACCCCTCCACTTT.

The rearrangement links TRBV21-1 to TRBJ2-7; the D call TRBD2 from the table was never checked on the DNA. TRBV21-1 is a recognized pseudogene. This CDR3 contains 15 residues. The chain's CDR3 is CASSRGTQSSYEQYF. Written as DNA, the CDR3 is TGTGCCAGCAGCCGCGGGACCCAGAGCTCCTACGAGCAGTACTTC.

This clone was found once. The rearrangement links TRBV28 to TRBJ2-7; a weak D match, TRBD1 (5 bases). CDR1 MDHEN and CDR2 SYDVKM come from the germline V gene. The V end lost 7 bases, the J end lost 0 bases, and 16 bases lay between the germline ends. This CDR3 is 15 amino acids long. The CDR3 here is CASNPTGLISYEQYF. The CDR3 nucleotides read TGTGCCAGCAATCCCACAGGATTGATCTCCTACGAGCAGTACTTC.

The chain uses TRBV28 and TRBJ1-2; a possible D gene is TRBD1 (6 bases). The CDR3 extends over 14 amino acids. The V and J ends lost 6 bases and 8 bases respectively, with 19 bases between them. Germline V gene data show CDR1 as MDHEN and CDR2 as SYDVKM. CDR3 nucleotides: TGTGCCAGCAGGTCACCCGGGGGGCCTCGGGGCTACACCTTC. Translation: CASRSPGGPRGYTF.

The rearrangement uses TRBV30 and TRBJ2-7, with D perhaps matching TRBD1 (7 bases). CDR3 length: 14 amino acids. Between the trimmed V and J ends, which lost 5 bases and 2 bases, there was a span of 16 bases. In germline, CDR1 is GTSNPN, CDR2 SVGIG (reference sequence). This CDR3 is CAWGQGGSTYEQYF. CDR3 DNA: TGTGCCTGGGGCCAGGGGGGTTCGACCTACGAGCAGTACTTC. The full variable domain, its missing parts supplied by reference TRBV30 and TRBJ2-7, is SQTIHQWPATLVQPVGSPLSLECTVEGTSNPNLYWYRQAAGRGLQLLFYSVGIGQISSEVPQNLSASRPQDRQFILSSKKLLLSDSGFYLCAWGQGGSTYEQYFGPGTRLTVT.

This CDR3 reads CASSGHQANYGYTF. The CDR3 bases are TGTGCCAGCAGCGGACACCAAGCTAACTATGGCTACACCTTC. J is TRBJ1-2 and V is TRBV16, with D possibly matching TRBD1 (5 bases). V was clipped by 5 bases and J by 0 bases, with 10 bases between them. CDR3 length: 14 residues. The germline V gene encodes CDR1 KGHSY and CDR2 FQNENV.

The chain employs TRBV28 and TRBJ1-1; weak D call: TRBD1 (5 bases). This CDR3 contains 14 residues. Germline CDR1 is MDHEN and CDR2 is SYDVKM. Trimming removed 3 bases at V and 1 base at J, with 9 bases between. The CDR3 DNA reads as TGTGCCAGCAGTTTCCCCACAGGGAACACTGAAGCTTTCTTT. Protein product: CASSFPTGNTEAFF.

The chain combines TRBV9 with TRBJ1-2, with 10 bases that match TRBD1. Germline values: CDR1 SGDLS, CDR2 YYNGEE. The length of the CDR3 is 15 residues. J gave up 8 bases and V 3 bases, and 10 bases lay outside the gene matches. This chain's CDR3 is CASSAGRQGAGGYTF. CDR3 DNA sequence: TGTGCCAGCAGCGCCGGAAGACAGGGGGCGGGAGGCTACACCTTC.

The rearrangement joins TRBV2 to TRBJ1-2, with a tentative D call TRBD1 (6 bases). Trimming took off 7 bases at V and 7 bases at J, with 19 bases between the two ends. Germline V lookup: CDR1 SNHLY, CDR2 FYNNEI. The CDR3 runs to 14 residues. For the CDR3, the DNA is TGTGCCAGCAACGAGTTCGGGGGGCGACTTGGCTACACCTTC. Protein product: CASNEFGGRLGYTF.

The gene calls are TRBV6-5 and TRBJ1-1; maybe TRBD1 (6 bases). With 8 bases removed from V and 0 bases from J, the gap between germline ends came to 13 bases. This CDR3 has 14 amino acids. The germline V gene has CDR1 MNHEY and CDR2 SVGAGI. The CDR3 DNA is TGTGCCAGCTCCTCGGACAGCATGAACACTGAAGCTTTCTTT. Protein: CASSSDSMNTEAFF.

V and J are TRBV19 and TRBJ1-5; D call uncertain. Germline V gives CDR1 LNHDA, CDR2 SQIVND (reference sequence). The CDR3 is 13 residues long. V lost 0 bases and J 3 bases, leaving 3 bases between the germline ends. The DNA of the CDR3 is TGTGCCAGTAGTATAGACTTCAATCAGCCCCAGCATTTT. Its translation is CASSIDFNQPQHF.

This rearrangement joins TRBV2 to TRBJ2-1; D unresolved. V gave up 4 bases and J gave up 7 bases, with 14 bases separating them. Per the germline V gene, CDR1 is SNHLY and CDR2 is FYNNEI. There are 14 residues in the CDR3. CDR3 amino acids: CASSVAQVRNEQFF. The CDR3 bases are TGTGCCAGCAGTGTAGCTCAGGTCAGGAATGAGCAGTTCTTC. The entire variable domain, with the rest obtained from reference TRBV2 and TRBJ2-1, is as follows: EPEVTQTPSHQVTQMGQEVILRCVPISNHLYFYWYRQILGQKVEFLVSFYNNEISEKSEIFDDQFSVERPDGSNFTLKIRSTKLEDSAMYFCASSVAQVRNEQFFGPGTRLTVL.

Of note for this clone: The identical CDR3 is also encoded by other nucleotide sequences in the sample. This sequence joins TRBV3-1 (or the pseudogene TRBV3-2) and TRBJ1-5; TRBD1 might be the D (5 bases). The V gene lost 1 base and the J gene lost 1 base, with 8 bases spanning the gap. Germline V CDR1 and CDR2: LGHDT, YNNKEL (reference sequence). The CDR3 totals 15 residues. This chain's CDR3 is CASSQGSGSNQPQHF. DNA of the CDR3: TGTGCCAGCAGCCAAGGCTCAGGGAGCAATCAGCCCCAGCATTTT.

This chain joins TRBV28 and TRBJ2-1, with 8 bases fitting TRBD2. V was pared by 3 bases and J by 5 bases, with 9 bases of the junction left unmatched. CDR3 size: 16 residues. CDR1 and CDR2 (germline): MDHEN, SYDVKM. CDR3 nucleotides: TGTGCCAGCAGTTTCCTTGGACTAGCCATTAACAATGAGCAGTTCTTC. This gives the protein CASSFLGLAINNEQFF. The full variable domain, completed using reference TRBV28 and TRBJ2-1, is DVKVTQSSRYLVKRTGEKVFLECVQDMDHENMFWYRQDPGLGLRLIYFSYDVKMKEKGDIPEGYSVSREKKERFSLILESASTNQTSMYLCASSFLGLAINNEQFFGPGTRLTVL.

This clone was counted only a few times. This sequence joins TRBV28 and TRBJ2-4; D perhaps matches TRBD1 (6 bases). V lost 5 bases and J 16 bases, leaving 18 bases between the germline ends. The germline gives CDR1 MDHEN, CDR2 SYDVKM. CDR3 size: 12 residues. The CDR3 is CASSASYRVGYF. CDR3 sequence (DNA): TGTGCCAGCAGTGCGAGCTACAGGGTTGGATACTTC.

The chain links TRBV5-1 to TRBJ1-6; D is uncertain. The CDR3 totals 14 residues. Trimming removed 1 base from V and 7 bases from J, with 9 bases in between. Germline values: CDR1 SGHRS, CDR2 YFSETQ. CDR3 residues: CASSLSVLNSPLHF. Here the CDR3 DNA reads TGCGCCAGCAGCTTGTCCGTTTTAAATTCACCCCTCCACTTT.

V and J are TRBV5-4 and TRBJ1-1, with 8 bases matching TRBD1. Unmatched junction bases numbered 10, after V lost 3 bases and J lost 0 bases. The CDR3 covers 17 residues. CDR1 is SGHNT, CDR2 YYREEE, per germline (reference sequence). The CDR3 region has the DNA TGTGCCAGCAGCTCAATTGACGGGACAGGCTTGAACACTGAAGCTTTCTTT. Translation gives CASSSIDGTGLNTEAFF.

CDR3 amino acids: CASSFDYSNEQFF. The CDR3 DNA reads TGCGCCAGCAGCTTTGACTACTCAAATGAGCAGTTCTTC. The chain joins TRBV5-1 to TRBJ2-1; maybe TRBD2 (5 bases). Trimming removed 2 bases from V and 7 bases from J, with 10 bases in between. This CDR3 is built from 13 residues. CDR1 SGHRS and CDR2 YFSETQ come from the germline V gene.